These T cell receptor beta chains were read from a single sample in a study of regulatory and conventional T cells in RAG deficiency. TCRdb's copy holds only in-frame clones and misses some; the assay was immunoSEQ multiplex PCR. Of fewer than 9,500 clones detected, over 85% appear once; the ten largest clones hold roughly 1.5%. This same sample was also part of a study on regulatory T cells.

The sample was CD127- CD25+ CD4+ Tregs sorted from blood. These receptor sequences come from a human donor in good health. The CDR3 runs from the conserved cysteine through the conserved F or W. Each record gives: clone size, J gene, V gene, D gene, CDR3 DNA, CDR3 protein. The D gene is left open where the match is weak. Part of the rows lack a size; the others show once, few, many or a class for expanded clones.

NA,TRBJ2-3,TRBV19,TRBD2,TGTGCCAGTAGCCTGACTAGCGGGGGGAAGGATACGCAGTATTTT,CASSLTSGGKDTQYF
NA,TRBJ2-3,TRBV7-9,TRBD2,TGTGCCAGCAGCCGCCGGGGGAGCGGGGGGGGCACAGATACGCAGTATTTT,CASSRRGSGGGTDTQYF
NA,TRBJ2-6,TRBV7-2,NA,TGTGCCAGCAGCTTCCGTTCTGGGGCCAACGTCCTGACTTTC,CASSFRSGANVLTF
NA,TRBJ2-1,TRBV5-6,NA,TGTGCCAGCAGCTGGAATCGGGACATCCGGTGGTTCTTC,CASSWNRDIRWFF
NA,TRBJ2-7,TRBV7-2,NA,TGTGCCAGCAGCTTAAGGGGTTCGGTCACCGAGCAGTACTTC,CASSLRGSVTEQYF
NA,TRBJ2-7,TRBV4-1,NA,TGCGCCAGCAGCCAAGACCCAGGGAAGGACGAGCAGTACTTC,CASSQDPGKDEQYF
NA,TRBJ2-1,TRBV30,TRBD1,TGTGCCTGGAGTGTACAGGGGGGTGAGCAGTTCTTC,CAWSVQGGEQFF
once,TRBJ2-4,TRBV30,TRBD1,TGTGCCTTGGGACAGAGTAAAAACATTCAGTACTTC,CALGQSKNIQYF
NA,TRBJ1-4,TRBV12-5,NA,TGTGCTAGTGGTTTGGCCCCCATCCTGGGGGCGAGTGAAAAACTGTTTTTT,CASGLAPILGASEKLFF
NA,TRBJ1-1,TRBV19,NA,TGTGCCACCTGGGACATCAACACTGAAGCTTTCTTT,CATWDINTEAFF
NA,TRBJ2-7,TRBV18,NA,TGTGCCAGCTCACCAGGACAGTTTGGAGGGCAGTACTTC,CASSPGQFGGQYF
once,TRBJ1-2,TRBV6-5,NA,TGTGCCAGCAGCCGACTCAACTCAAAGGTCGCCACCTTC,CASSRLNSKVATF
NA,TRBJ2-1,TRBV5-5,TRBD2,TGTGCCAGCAGCCTCGCGCTAGCGGGAGGTTCGGGTGAGCAGTTCTTC,CASSLALAGGSGEQFF
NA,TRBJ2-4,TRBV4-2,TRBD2,TGTGCCAGCAGCCTGAAACGGGGGGGGCTAGTCCTGGGTCAGTACTTC,CASSLKRGGLVLGQYF
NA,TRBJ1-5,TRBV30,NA,TGTGCCTGGAGTCGGGAGGGGCTACCGAATCAGCCCCAGCATTTT,CAWSREGLPNQPQHF
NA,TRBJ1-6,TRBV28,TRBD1,TGTGCCAGCAGACCCCAGGGGGCCGGGGTAGGATCACCCCTCCACTTT,CASRPQGAGVGSPLHF
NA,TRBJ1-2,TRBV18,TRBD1,TGTGCCAGCTCACCTACAGGGGTACAGGATGGCTACACCTTC,CASSPTGVQDGYTF
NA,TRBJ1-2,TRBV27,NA,TGTGCCAGCAGTTTATTGGGCACCTTTCGAGGCTACACCTTC,CASSLLGTFRGYTF
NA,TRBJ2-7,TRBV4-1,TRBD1,TGCGCCAGCAGCCAATCAGGGTATGGTGCAGCAGGGGGTCTCTCCTACGAGCAGTACTTC,CASSQSGYGAAGGLSYEQYF
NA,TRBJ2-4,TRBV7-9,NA,TGTGCCAGCAGCTTAGCCAGGACACACATTCAGTACTTC,CASSLARTHIQYF
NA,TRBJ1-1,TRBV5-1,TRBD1,TGCGCCAGCAGCTCCCAGGGGGGAGGCACTGAAGCTTTCTTT,CASSSQGGGTEAFF
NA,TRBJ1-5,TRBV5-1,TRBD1,TGCGCCAGCAGCCGACAGGGAAATCAGCCCCAGCATTTT,CASSRQGNQPQHF
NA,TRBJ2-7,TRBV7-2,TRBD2,TGTGCCAGCAGCCCGGGACTAGCCTTCGAGCAGTACTTC,CASSPGLAFEQYF